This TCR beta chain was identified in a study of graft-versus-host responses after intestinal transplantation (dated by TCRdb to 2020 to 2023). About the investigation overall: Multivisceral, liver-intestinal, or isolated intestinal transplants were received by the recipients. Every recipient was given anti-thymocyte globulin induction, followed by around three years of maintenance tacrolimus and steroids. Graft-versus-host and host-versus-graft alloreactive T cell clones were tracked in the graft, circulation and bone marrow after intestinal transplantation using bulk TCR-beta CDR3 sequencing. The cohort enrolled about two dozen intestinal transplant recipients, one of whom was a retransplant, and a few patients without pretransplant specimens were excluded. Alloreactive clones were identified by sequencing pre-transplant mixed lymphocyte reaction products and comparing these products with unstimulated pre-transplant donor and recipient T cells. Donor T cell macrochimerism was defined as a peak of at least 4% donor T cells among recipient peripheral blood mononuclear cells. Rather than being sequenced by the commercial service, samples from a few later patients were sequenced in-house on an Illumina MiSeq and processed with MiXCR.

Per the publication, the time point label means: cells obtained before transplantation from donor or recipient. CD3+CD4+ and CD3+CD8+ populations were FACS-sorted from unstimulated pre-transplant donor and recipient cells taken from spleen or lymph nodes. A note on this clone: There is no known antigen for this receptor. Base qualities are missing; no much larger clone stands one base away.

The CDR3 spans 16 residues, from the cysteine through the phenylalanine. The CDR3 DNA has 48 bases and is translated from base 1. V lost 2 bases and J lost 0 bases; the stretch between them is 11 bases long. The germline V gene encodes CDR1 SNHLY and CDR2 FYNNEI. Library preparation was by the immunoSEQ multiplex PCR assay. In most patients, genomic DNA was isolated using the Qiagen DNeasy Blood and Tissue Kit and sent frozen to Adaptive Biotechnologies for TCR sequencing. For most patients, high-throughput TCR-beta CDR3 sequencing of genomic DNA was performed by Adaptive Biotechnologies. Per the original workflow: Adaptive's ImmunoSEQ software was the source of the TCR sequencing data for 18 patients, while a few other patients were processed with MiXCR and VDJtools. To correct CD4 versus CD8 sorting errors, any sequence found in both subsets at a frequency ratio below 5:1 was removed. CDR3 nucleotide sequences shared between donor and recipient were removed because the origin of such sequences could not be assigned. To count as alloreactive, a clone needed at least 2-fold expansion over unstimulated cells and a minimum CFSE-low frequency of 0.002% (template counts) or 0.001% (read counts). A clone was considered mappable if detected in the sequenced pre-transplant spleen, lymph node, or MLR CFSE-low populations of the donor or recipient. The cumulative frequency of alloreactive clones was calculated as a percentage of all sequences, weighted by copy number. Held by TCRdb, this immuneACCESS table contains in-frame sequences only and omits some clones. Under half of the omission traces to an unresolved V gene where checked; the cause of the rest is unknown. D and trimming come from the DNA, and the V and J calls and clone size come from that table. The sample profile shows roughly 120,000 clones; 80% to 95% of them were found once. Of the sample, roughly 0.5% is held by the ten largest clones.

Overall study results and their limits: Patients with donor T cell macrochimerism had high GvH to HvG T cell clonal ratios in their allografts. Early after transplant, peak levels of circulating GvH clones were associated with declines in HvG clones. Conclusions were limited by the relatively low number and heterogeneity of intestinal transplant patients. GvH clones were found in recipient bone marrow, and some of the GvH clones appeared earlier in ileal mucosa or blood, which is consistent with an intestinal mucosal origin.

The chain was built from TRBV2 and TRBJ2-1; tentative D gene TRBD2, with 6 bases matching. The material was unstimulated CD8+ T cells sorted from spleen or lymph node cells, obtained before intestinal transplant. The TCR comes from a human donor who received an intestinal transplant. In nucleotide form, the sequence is TGTGCCAGCAGTGAACTTTACGGGAGCTCCTACAATGAGCAGTTCTTC. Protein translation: CASSELYGSSYNEQFF. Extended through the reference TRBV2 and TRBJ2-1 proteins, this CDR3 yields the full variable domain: EPEVTQTPSHQVTQMGQEVILRCVPISNHLYFYWYRQILGQKVEFLVSFYNNEISEKSEIFDDQFSVERPDGSNFTLKIRSTKLEDSAMYFCASSELYGSSYNEQFFGPGTRLTVL.